This TCR beta chain comes out of a study of neurological immune-mediated disorders. This clonotype was observed at least ten times. Each CDR3 protein is one row after TCRdb ran MiXCR on the 5' RACE reads. This sample carries 60,000 to 85,000 distinct CDR3 sequences, about 5% of them seen once, and the ten largest clones take 2% to 2.5%. V shed 6 bases and J 6 bases; nucleotides not matched to a gene: 5. The CDR3 has 14 amino acids. Sequences were obtained from PBMCs. The TCR comes from a woman younger than 45 with multiple sclerosis. The rearrangement uses TRBV12-3 or TRBV12-4 and TRBJ2-3; TRBD2 matches at 11 bases. The CDR3 DNA is TGTGCCAGCAGACCTACTAGCGGGGGTGATACGCAGTATTTT. This translates into CASRPTSGGDTQYF.